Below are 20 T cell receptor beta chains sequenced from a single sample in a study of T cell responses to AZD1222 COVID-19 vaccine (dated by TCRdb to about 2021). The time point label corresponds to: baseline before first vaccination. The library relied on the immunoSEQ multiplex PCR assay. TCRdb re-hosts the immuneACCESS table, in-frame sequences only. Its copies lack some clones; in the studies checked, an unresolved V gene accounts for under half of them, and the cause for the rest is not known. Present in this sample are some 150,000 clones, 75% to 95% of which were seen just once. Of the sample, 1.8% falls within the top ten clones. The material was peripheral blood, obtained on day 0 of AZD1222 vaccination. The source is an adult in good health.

CDR3 region: CSVGGRGQPQHF. The CDR3 bases are TGCAGCGTTGGCGGACGGGGTCAGCCCCAGCATTTT. The V call is TRBV29-1, the J call TRBJ1-5, with D hard to call. Germline lookup yields CDR1 SQVTM and CDR2 ANQGSEA. With 4 bases removed from V and 6 bases from J, the gap between germline ends came to 10 bases. The CDR3 contains 12 residues.

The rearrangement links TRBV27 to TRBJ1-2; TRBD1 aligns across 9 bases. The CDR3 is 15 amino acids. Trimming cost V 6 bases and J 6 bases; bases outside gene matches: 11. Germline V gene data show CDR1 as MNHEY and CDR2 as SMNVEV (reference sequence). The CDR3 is CASSAFRTGVDGYTF. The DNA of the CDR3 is TGTGCCAGCAGCGCGTTCCGGACAGGGGTGGATGGCTACACCTTC.

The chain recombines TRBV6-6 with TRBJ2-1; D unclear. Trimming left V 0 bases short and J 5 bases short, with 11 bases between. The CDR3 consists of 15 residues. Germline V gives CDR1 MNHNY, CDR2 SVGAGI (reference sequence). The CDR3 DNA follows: TGTGCCAGCAGTTACTCGCTCAGGTTTGACAATGAGCAGTTCTTC. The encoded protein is CASSYSLRFDNEQFF.

CDR3 DNA: TGTGCCTGGCAGACCTCGGAAGCAGGGCCCCAGCATTTT. This translates into CAWQTSEAGPQHF. The chain links TRBV30 to TRBJ1-5; unclear D gene. The CDR3 is made up of 13 amino acids. Trimming cost V 5 bases and J 9 bases, with 17 bases left between them. The germline V gene encodes CDR1 GTSNPN and CDR2 SVGIG (reference sequence).

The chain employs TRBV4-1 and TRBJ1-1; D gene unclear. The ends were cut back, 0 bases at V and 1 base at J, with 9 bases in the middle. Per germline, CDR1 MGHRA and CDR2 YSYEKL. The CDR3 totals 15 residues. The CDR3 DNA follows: TGCGCCAGCAGCCAAGATCCTCAGGCGAACACTGAAGCTTTCTTT. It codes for CASSQDPQANTEAFF.

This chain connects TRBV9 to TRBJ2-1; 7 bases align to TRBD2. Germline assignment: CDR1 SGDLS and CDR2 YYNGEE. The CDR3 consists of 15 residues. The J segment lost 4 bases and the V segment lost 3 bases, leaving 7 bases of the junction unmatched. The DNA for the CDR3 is TGTGCCAGCAGCGCTTCGGGACTAATATACAATGAGCAGTTCTTC. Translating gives CASSASGLIYNEQFF.

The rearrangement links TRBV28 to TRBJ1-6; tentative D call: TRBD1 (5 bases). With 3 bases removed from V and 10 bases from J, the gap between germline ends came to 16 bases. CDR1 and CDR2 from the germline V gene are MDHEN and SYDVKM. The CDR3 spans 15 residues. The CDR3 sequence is CASSFPEARDSPLHF. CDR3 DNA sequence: TGTGCCAGCAGTTTCCCAGAAGCGCGGGACTCACCCCTCCACTTT.

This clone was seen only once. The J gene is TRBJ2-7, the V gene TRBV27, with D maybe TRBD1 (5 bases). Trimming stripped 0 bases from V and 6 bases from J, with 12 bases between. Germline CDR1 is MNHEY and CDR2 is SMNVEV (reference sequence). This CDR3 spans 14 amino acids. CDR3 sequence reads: CASSLSGQGGEQYF. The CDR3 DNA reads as TGTGCCAGCAGTTTATCGGGCCAGGGCGGCGAGCAGTACTTC.

CDR3 loop: CASSQEKNYGYTF. CDR3 sequence (DNA): TGCGCCAGCAGCCAAGAGAAGAACTATGGCTACACCTTC. The gene calls are TRBV4-3 and TRBJ1-2; D is uncertain. From germline, CDR1 is LGHNA and CDR2 YSLEER. V was pared by 0 bases and J by 2 bases, with 4 bases between. The CDR3 spans 13 residues.

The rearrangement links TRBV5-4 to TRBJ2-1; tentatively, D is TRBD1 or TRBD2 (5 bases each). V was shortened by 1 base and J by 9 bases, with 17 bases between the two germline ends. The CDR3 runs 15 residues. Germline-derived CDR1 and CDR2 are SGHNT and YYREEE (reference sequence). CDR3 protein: CASSLQYGGRSEQFF. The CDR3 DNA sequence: TGTGCCAGCAGCTTGCAGTATGGGGGAAGGAGTGAGCAGTTCTTC.

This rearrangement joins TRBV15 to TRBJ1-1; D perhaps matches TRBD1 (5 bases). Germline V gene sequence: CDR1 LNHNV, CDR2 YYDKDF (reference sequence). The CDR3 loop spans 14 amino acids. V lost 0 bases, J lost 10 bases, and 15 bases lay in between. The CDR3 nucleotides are TGTGCCACCAGCAGAGATAGAACAGGAGGAGGAGCTTTCTTT. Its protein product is CATSRDRTGGGAFF.

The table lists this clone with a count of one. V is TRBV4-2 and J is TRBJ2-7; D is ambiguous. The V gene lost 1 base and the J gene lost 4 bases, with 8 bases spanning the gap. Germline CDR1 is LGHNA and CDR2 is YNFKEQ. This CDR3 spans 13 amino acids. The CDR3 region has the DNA TGTGCCAGCAGCCAAGTAATAGGGTACGAGCAGTACTTC. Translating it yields CASSQVIGYEQYF.

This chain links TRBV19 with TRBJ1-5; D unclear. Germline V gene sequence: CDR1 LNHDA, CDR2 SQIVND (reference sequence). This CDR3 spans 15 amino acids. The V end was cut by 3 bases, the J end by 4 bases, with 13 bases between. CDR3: CASSILGRLNQPQHF. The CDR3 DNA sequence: TGTGCCAGTAGTATTTTGGGCAGGCTTAATCAGCCCCAGCATTTT.

CDR3 bases: TGTGCCACCAGCATGCCCGGGACAGGGTTTCATGAGCAGTTCTTC. Protein sequence: CATSMPGTGFHEQFF. The rearrangement uses TRBV15 and TRBJ2-1, with 9 bases that match TRBD1. In germline, CDR1 is LNHNV, CDR2 YYDKDF (reference sequence). CDR3 size: 15 residues. The V segment lost 4 bases and the J segment 8 bases; nucleotides outside the gene matches: 9. Variable domain in full (rest from reference TRBV15 and TRBJ2-1): DAMVIQNPRYQVTQFGKPVTLSCSQTLNHNVMYWYQQKSSQAPKLLFHYYDKDFNNEADTPDNFQSRRPNTSFCFLDIRSPGLGDTAMYLCATSMPGTGFHEQFFGPGTRLTVL.

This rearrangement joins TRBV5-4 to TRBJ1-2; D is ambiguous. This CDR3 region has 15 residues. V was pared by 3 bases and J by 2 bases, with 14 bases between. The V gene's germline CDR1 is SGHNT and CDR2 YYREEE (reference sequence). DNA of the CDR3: TGTGCCAGCAGCTCCTGGTTTCTGGGGAACTATGGCTACACCTTC. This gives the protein CASSSWFLGNYGYTF.

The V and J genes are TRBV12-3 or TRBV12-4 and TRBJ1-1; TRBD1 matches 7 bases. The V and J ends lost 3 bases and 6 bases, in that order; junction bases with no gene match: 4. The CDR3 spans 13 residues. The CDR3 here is CASSLTGMSEAFF. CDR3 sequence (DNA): TGTGCCAGCAGTTTGACAGGGATGTCTGAAGCTTTCTTT.

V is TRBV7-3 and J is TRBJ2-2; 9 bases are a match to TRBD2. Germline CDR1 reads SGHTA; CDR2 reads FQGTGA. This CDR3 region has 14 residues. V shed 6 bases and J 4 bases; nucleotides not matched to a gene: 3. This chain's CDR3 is CASRAGGPTGELFF. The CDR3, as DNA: TGTGCCAGCAGGGCGGGAGGGCCCACCGGGGAGCTGTTTTTT.

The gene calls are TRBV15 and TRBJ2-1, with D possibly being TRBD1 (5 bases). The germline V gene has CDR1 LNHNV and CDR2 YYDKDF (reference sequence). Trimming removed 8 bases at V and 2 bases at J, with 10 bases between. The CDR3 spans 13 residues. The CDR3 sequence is CATAPGPYNEQFF. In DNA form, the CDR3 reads TGTGCCACCGCCCCAGGGCCCTACAATGAGCAGTTCTTC.

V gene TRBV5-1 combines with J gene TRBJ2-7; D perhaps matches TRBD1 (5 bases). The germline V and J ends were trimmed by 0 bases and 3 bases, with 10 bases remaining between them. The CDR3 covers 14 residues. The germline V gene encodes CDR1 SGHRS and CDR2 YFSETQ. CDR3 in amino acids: CASSLEGQGYEQYF. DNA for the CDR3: TGCGCCAGCAGCTTGGAGGGGCAGGGCTACGAGCAGTACTTC.

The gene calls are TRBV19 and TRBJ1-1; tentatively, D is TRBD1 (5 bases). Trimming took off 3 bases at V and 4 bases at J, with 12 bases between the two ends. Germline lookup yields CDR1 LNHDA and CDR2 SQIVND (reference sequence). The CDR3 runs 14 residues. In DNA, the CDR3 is TGTGCCAGTAGTATTGGCAGGGTAGGCACTGAAGCTTTCTTT. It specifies CASSIGRVGTEAFF.